This TCR beta chain is from a study of monozygotic twins with inflammatory bowel disease (dated by TCRdb to about 2019). Broadly, across the study: The complete study included approximately 28 monozygotic twin pairs: 19 IBD-discordant Danish pairs and nine German pairs, of which four were IBD-concordant and five were IBD-discordant. Within discordant pairs, disease-associated traits were sought mainly by comparing IBD patients with their genetically identical healthy co-twins. Each individual had, on average, about 151 000 unique TCRalpha sequences and 181 000 unique TCRbeta sequences available for analysis.

From each donor, a roughly 2.5 ml peripheral blood sample was collected into PAXgene tubes and stored at -80 degrees C. Without T cell sorting, total RNA was isolated from whole blood using the PAXgene blood miRNA kit on an automated QIAcube. Peripheral blood from monozygotic twin pairs, either concordant or discordant for inflammatory bowel disease, underwent deep TCRalpha and TCRbeta repertoire profiling that used unique molecular barcoding. For every twin pair, smoking habits were documented, and each individual was categorised as a current, former or never smoker. The CDR3 has 15 amino acids, counting the end cysteine and phenylalanine. No DNA is listed. The CDR1 and CDR2 encoded by the germline V gene (reference sequence) are LNHNV and YYDKDF. Study-level results and caveats: Compared with healthy twins, IBD patients had fewer clonotypes in common with other individuals, a difference most pronounced in patients showing signs of disease activity. The analysis was unable to tell different T cell subtypes apart. TCRbeta repertoire diversity, by inverse Simpson index, was decreased in IBD patients compared with their healthy co-twins. Because patients were on differing immunosuppressive treatments, the repertoires may have picked up extra background noise and inter-individual variability. No single strong signal or clonotype linked to IBD turned up in the results, so the idea that one exists was not supported. Repertoire similarity did not differ between concordant and discordant twins, possibly due to limited statistical power.

Library method: 5' RACE. The input for every TCR library was roughly 4,000 ng of total RNA. For each sample, cDNA synthesis was carried out in eight separate reactions using SMARTScribe reverse transcriptase. During cDNA synthesis, template switching was used to introduce unique molecular identifiers that contained a 6-nucleotide sample barcode. Amplification of TCRalpha and TCRbeta cDNA involved two nested PCRs of around 15 and 9 cycles, and each PCR was followed by bead purification. Before amplification, the cDNA was both treated with uracil DNA-glycosylase and purified with the QIAquick PCR purification kit. The second PCR added Illumina TruSeq-compatible adapters along with sample-specific barcodes. TapeStation and Qubit were used to check library quality and concentration, and about 4.5 ng of each library was pooled. The pooled libraries were sequenced with 2 x 100 bp reads and custom sequencing primers on an Illumina HiSeq2500 single-index Rapid Run. The published analysis was carried out like this. UMI-based consensus assembly with MiGEC version 1.2.6 was used to correct PCR and sequencing errors. MiXCR version 2.1.1 was used to carry out V(D)J alignment, clonotype assembly and CDR3 extraction. Normalisation of gene usage, clonotype sharing and MAIT/NKT TCR abundance was achieved by analysing the top 1000, 10 000 and 20 000 clonotypes per sample. After downsampling to 27 000 UMIs, diversity was calculated as the inverse Simpson index using the vegan R package. Paired Mann-Whitney U tests were applied to discordant twin pairs, with Benjamini-Hochberg correction for multiple testing. The reads underwent TCRdb reprocessing, giving one record for each CDR3 protein sequence and no DNA. The V and J calls were determined by TCRdb, not by the authors. The sample table on file contains 400,000 to 500,000 distinct CDR3 sequences. Of the sample, approximately 2.3% is held by the ten largest clones.

Concerning this clonotype: What this receptor recognizes is not known.

The V gene is TRBV15 and the J gene is TRBJ1-2; absent DNA, TCRdb's TRBD1 call cannot be checked. The receptor was isolated from a human donor with ulcerative colitis or Crohn's disease, or a healthy co-twin of an affected twin (not recorded which). Sequenced input: blood. The CDR3 region reads CATSRDETGGYGYTF.